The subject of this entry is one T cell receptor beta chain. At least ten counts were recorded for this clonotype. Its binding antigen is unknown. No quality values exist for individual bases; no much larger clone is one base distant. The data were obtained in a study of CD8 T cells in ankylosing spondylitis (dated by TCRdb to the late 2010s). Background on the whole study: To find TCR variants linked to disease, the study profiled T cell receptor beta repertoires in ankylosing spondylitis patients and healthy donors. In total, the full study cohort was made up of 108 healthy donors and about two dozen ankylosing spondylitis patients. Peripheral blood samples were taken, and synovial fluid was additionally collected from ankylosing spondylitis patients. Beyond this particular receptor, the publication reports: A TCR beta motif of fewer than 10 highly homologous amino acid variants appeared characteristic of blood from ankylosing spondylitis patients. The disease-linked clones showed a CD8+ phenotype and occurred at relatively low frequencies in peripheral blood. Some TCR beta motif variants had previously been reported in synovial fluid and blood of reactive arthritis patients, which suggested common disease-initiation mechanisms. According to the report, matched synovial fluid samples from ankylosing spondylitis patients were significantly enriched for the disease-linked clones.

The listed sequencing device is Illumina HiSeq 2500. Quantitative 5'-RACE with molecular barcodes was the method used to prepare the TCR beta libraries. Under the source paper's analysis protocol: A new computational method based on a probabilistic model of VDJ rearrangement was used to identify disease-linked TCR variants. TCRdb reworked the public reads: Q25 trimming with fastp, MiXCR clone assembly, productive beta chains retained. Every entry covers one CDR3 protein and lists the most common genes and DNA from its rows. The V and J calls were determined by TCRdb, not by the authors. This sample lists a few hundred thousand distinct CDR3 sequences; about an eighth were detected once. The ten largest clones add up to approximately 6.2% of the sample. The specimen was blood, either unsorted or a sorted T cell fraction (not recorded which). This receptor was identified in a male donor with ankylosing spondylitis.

The DNA reads as follows: TGTGCCAGCAGGCTATCAGGGACAGATACGCAGTATTTT. Its translation is CASRLSGTDTQYF. The chain is assembled from TRBV27 and TRBJ2-3, with TRBD1 perhaps the D gene, on 5 matching bases. The CDR3 runs 13 amino acids, cysteine and phenylalanine included. The sequence is cut down to CDR3 DNA, 39 bases in frame from base 1. Relative to germline, V is 6 bases shorter and J is 3 bases shorter, with 10 bases between their ends. Taken from the germline V gene (reference sequence), the CDR1 and CDR2 loops are MNHEY and SMNVEV.